The clone carrying this T cell receptor beta chain has at least ten counts. Antigen: not known. This CDR3 comprises 14 residues. The V segment lost 6 bases and the J segment 1 base; nucleotides outside the gene matches: 3. Germline assignment: CDR1 MNHEY and CDR2 SMNVEV (reference sequence). These data are taken from a study of T cell responses to AZD1222 COVID-19 vaccine. Here immunoSEQ multiplex PCR was the method, and the copy in TCRdb shows in-frame clones only, minus some. The sample carries roughly 160,000 clones, under 95% recorded once. Study-level points and caveats: Vaccine-associated CD4 TCRs spanned spike, dominant at 160-218 and 743-854. Donors skewed white British and female; clonal diversity was possibly underestimated. Unmutated variant regions are reportedly the target of nearly half of TCRs that are spike-specific. At baseline, seropositivity was found in only six or seven AZD1222 recipients.

This chain connects TRBV27 to TRBJ1-1; TRBD1 aligns across 9 bases. Sequences were derived from peripheral blood, sampled on day 0 of MenACWY control vaccination. The clonotype comes from an adult in good health. CDR3 nucleotide sequence: TGTGCCAGCAGCGCACAGGGGGCGAACACTGAAGCTTTCTTT. Translated: CASSAQGANTEAFF.